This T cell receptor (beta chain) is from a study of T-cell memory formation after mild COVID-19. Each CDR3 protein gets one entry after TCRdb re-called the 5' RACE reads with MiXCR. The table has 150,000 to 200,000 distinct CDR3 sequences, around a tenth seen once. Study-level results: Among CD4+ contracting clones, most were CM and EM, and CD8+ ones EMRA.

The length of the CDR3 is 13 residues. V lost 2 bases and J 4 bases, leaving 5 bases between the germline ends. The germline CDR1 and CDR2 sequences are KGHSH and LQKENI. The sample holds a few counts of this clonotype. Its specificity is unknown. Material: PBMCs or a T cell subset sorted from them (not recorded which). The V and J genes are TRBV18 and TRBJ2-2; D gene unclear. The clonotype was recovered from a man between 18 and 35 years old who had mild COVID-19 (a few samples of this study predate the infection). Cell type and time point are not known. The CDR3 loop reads CASSPMSTGELFF. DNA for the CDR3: TGTGCCAGCTCACCAATGAGCACCGGGGAGCTGTTTTTT.